This T cell receptor beta chain was sequenced in a study of blood T cell repertoires in COVID-19. As for the study in general: COVID-19 samples from acute and convalescent phases originated in the United States, Italy and Spain. PBMCs, B-cell-depleted T cells, or T cells were the source of the cDNA or gDNA that made up the material.

In the original processing: Reference gene primers were amplified, and this amplification served to estimate nucleated cell counts. Measured with immunoSEQ multiplex PCR; TCRdb has only the in-frame clones, and not every one. V and J calls and clone size are given by that table; D and trimming were obtained from the DNA. The repertoire has around 78,000 clones, roughly 90% of them found once; the top ten carry 25% to 30%. The germline CDR1 and CDR2 sequences are SGHRS and YFSETQ. This CDR3 contains 14 residues. J was trimmed by 4 bases and V by 1 base; bases with no gene match: 4. The clonotype originates from a man aged 50 or older with active or convalescent COVID-19. The sequenced sample consisted of peripheral blood. This chain joins TRBV5-1 and TRBJ1-1; TRBD1 aligns across 7 bases. The CDR3 sequence: CASSLSQGSTEAFF. For the CDR3, the DNA is TGCGCCAGCAGCTTGTCACAGGGGTCCACTGAAGCTTTCTTT.